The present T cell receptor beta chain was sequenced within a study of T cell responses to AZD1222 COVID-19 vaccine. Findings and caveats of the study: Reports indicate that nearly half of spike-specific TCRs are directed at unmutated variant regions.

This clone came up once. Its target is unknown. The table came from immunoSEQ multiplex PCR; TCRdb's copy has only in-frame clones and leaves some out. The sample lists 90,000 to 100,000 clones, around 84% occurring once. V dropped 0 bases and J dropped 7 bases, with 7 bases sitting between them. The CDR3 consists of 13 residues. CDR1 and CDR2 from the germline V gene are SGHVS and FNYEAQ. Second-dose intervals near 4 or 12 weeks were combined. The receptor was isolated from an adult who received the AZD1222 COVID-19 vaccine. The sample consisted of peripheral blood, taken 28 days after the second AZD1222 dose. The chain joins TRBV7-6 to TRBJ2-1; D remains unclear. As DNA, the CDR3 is TGTGCCAGCAGCTTAGCCAAGATGAATGAGCAGTTCTTC. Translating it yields CASSLAKMNEQFF.